A single sample is the source of the 15 T cell receptor beta chains below, sequenced in a study of blood T cells in healthy people across ages. The use of a sample-barcoded 5' primer and a J-beta primer mix characterized a second PCR of roughly 7 to 11 cycles. Using its own MiXCR run on the 5' RACE reads, TCRdb lists one record per CDR3 protein. This sample has some 1.7 million distinct CDR3 sequences, with roughly 27% found just once. Specimen: blood. The receptors derive from a woman in her 30s in good health.

This clonotype was picked up many times. The V and J genes are TRBV29-1 and TRBJ2-7, with D possibly being TRBD1 (6 bases). The germline V gene has CDR1 SQVTM and CDR2 ANQGSEA. CDR3 size: 12 residues. Trimming removed 3 bases at V and 3 bases at J, with 9 bases between. The CDR3 loop is CSVEMDSYEQYF. DNA for the CDR3: TGCAGCGTTGAGATGGACAGCTACGAGCAGTACTTC.

This clonotype was detected a few times. The rearrangement links TRBV10-3 to TRBJ2-7; either TRBD1 or TRBD2 may supply D (6 bases each). The CDR3 sequence is 13 residues long. Between the trimmed V and J ends, which lost 2 bases and 9 bases, there was a span of 14 bases. Germline CDR1 reads ENHRY; CDR2 reads SYGVKD. The CDR3 spells CAISEPPEGGQYF. As DNA, the CDR3 is TGTGCCATCAGTGAGCCACCGGAGGGGGGGCAGTACTTC.

The chain employs TRBV4-3 and TRBJ2-7; D call uncertain. The V and J ends lost 1 base and 4 bases respectively, with 11 bases between them. CDR1 is LGHNA and CDR2 is YSLEER in the germline V gene. This CDR3 spans 14 amino acids. The CDR3 here is CASSQVKSGYEQYF. The CDR3 DNA sequence: TGCGCCAGCAGCCAAGTAAAGTCCGGTTACGAGCAGTACTTC.

The V call is TRBV29-1, the J call TRBJ1-1; no clear D gene. CDR3 length: 12 amino acids. The germline CDR1 and CDR2 sequences are SQVTM and ANQGSEA. V gave up 6 bases and J gave up 4 bases, with 12 bases separating them. DNA for the CDR3: TGCAGCGTCCGGAGCTGGGGCACTGAAGCTTTCTTT. This encodes CSVRSWGTEAFF.

Turning to this clonotype: An end of the junction does not agree with germline; a read error may underlie this. This chain joins TRBV4-1 and TRBJ2-2, with D maybe TRBD1 (5 bases). This CDR3 has 16 amino acids. Per the germline V gene, CDR1 is MGHRA and CDR2 is YSYEKL. The CDR3: CASSQARDPVPGELFF. The CDR3 coding sequence is TGTGCCAGCAGCCAAGCCAGGGATCCCGTACCCGGGGAGCTGTTTTTT.

The rearrangement joins TRBV5-1 to TRBJ2-6, with no clear D. V was trimmed by 4 bases and J by 0 bases, leaving 11 bases between them. The germline V gene encodes CDR1 SGHRS and CDR2 YFSETQ. CDR3 size: 16 residues. The CDR3 is CASSITPGSGANVLTF. Here the CDR3 DNA reads TGCGCCAGCAGCATAACCCCGGGCTCTGGGGCCAACGTCCTGACTTTC.

This clonotype came up a few times. The chain joins TRBV12-3 or TRBV12-4 to TRBJ2-7; a possible D gene is TRBD1 (6 bases). The CDR3 is 14 amino acids. V gave up 2 bases and J gave up 2 bases, with 10 bases separating them. The CDR3 sequence is CASSLRTDPYEQYF. CDR3 nucleotides: TGTGCCAGCAGTTTACGGACAGACCCCTACGAGCAGTACTTC.

V gene TRBV20-1 combines with J gene TRBJ2-3, with 10 bases identical to TRBD2. The length of the CDR3 is 18 residues. The germline V gene encodes CDR1 DFQATT and CDR2 SNEGSKA (reference sequence). The ends lost 5 bases at V and 0 bases at J; junction bases unmatched: 14. The CDR3 reads CSADLLAGSPRSTDTQYF. Here the CDR3 DNA reads TGCAGTGCTGACCTACTAGCGGGATCTCCCCGGAGCACAGATACGCAGTATTTT.

This clonotype was observed a few times. V gene TRBV12-3 or TRBV12-4 combines with J gene TRBJ2-2, with D perhaps TRBD2 (6 bases). The germline V and J ends were trimmed by 1 base and 4 bases, with 10 bases remaining between them. The CDR3 runs to 15 residues. The CDR3 DNA is TGTGCCAGCAGTTTAGGGCGGGGACGCACCGGGGAGCTGTTTTTT. Amino acids: CASSLGRGRTGELFF.

This clonotype was seen a few times. This chain links TRBV20-1 with TRBJ2-3; 9 nucleotides agree with TRBD2. V lost 1 base to trimming and J lost 2 bases; unmatched junction nucleotides: 1. Germline V gene lookup returns CDR1 DFQATT and CDR2 SNEGSKA (reference sequence). CDR3 length equals 14 residues. CDR3 sequence reads: CSARVAGATDTQYF. The CDR3 bases are TGCAGTGCTAGAGTAGCGGGGGCCACAGATACGCAGTATTTT.

This clonotype has a count of ten or more. The V gene is TRBV25-1, the J gene TRBJ2-5, with 11 positions matching TRBD2. This CDR3 is 15 amino acids long. J gave up 4 bases and V 3 bases, and 4 bases lay outside the gene matches. Germline V CDR1 and CDR2: MGHDK, SYGVNS. CDR3 amino acids: CASSDSTSGTETQYF. CDR3 nucleotides: TGTGCCAGCAGTGACTCGACTAGCGGGACAGAGACCCAGTACTTC. Supplemented by reference TRBV25-1 and TRBJ2-5, the full variable domain reads EADIYQTPRYLVIGTGKKITLECSQTMGHDKMYWYQQDPGMELHLIHYSYGVNSTEKGDLSSESTVSRIRTEHFPLTLESARPSHTSQYLCASSDSTSGTETQYFGPGTRLLVL.

This clonotype appeared a few times. The V gene is TRBV4-1, the J gene TRBJ1-2; D perhaps matches TRBD1 (5 bases). CDR1 is MGHRA, CDR2 YSYEKL, per germline. The CDR3 has 15 residues. The germline V and J ends were trimmed by 1 base and 7 bases, with 16 bases remaining between them. The CDR3 reads CASSQGELAGRGYTF. CDR3 coding DNA: TGCGCCAGCAGCCAAGGAGAGTTGGCGGGACGTGGCTACACCTTC.

The V call is TRBV6-5, the J call TRBJ1-2; D remains unclear. This CDR3 is 14 amino acids long. Germline values: CDR1 MNHEY, CDR2 SVGAGI. Trimming took 0 bases from V and 7 from J, leaving 12 bases between them. CDR3 loop: CASSYSNDKAGYTF. The DNA of the CDR3 is TGTGCCAGCAGTTACTCGAACGACAAAGCTGGCTACACCTTC.

There are a few counts of this clonotype. The chain uses TRBV7-6 and TRBJ1-3; TRBD1 might be the D (5 bases). Between the trimmed V and J ends, which lost 10 bases and 0 bases, there was a span of 25 bases. The length of the CDR3 is 18 residues. Germline-derived CDR1 and CDR2 are SGHVS and FNYEAQ. CDR3: CANGPARGSYPSGNTIYF. CDR3 nucleotides: TGTGCCAACGGTCCGGCACGGGGGTCCTACCCCTCTGGAAACACCATATATTTT.

This clonotype was picked up many times. V gene TRBV7-9 combines with J gene TRBJ2-6, with 8 bases fitting TRBD2. The J segment lost 4 bases and the V segment lost 5 bases, leaving 7 bases of the junction unmatched. Germline assignment: CDR1 SEHNR and CDR2 FQNEAQ (reference sequence). This CDR3 region has 16 residues. CDR3: CASSPRGGTGANVLTF. The DNA for the CDR3 is TGTGCCAGCAGCCCCCGGGGGGGGACCGGGGCCAACGTCCTGACTTTC. Full variable domain (remainder filled in from reference TRBV7-9 and TRBJ2-6): DTGVSQNPRHKITKRGQNVTFRCDPISEHNRLYWYRQTLGQGPEFLTYFQNEAQLEKSRLLSDRFSAERPKGSFSTLEIQRTEQGDSAMYLCASSPRGGTGANVLTFGAGSRLTVL.